A selection of T cell receptor beta chains follows, all from one sample in a study of OX40 agonist ivuxolimab in advanced cancers. Assay: immunoSEQ multiplex PCR; the TCRdb copy retains only in-frame clones and omits some. The sample shows tens of thousands of clones, 92% of them seen only once. Sequenced material: CD4+ or CD8+ T cells sorted from blood, taken in a trial of the OX40 agonist ivuxolimab. The receptors here all came from an adult with an advanced solid tumor such as melanoma, head and neck, liver or kidney cancer. CDR3s include the opening cysteine and the closing phenylalanine or tryptophan. A D gene is named only where the DNA matches it firmly. Rows may omit the clone size; those that give it use once, few, many or a size class.

j_call v_call d_call clone_size cdr3_nt cdr3_aa
TRBJ1-6 TRBV10-3 . . TGTGCCATTAACAGGGAAGAGAATTCACCCCTCCACTTT CAINREENSPLHF
TRBJ2-1 TRBV5-1 . . TGCGCCAGCAGCGACGGACAGTCCTACAATGAGCAGTTCTTC CASSDGQSYNEQFF
TRBJ2-1 TRBV7-9 TRBD2 . TGTGCCAGCAGCTTAGGGCTAGCGGGAGATAAGCAGTTCTTC CASSLGLAGDKQFF
TRBJ2-7 TRBV9 . once TGTGCCAGCAGCGTATCTGGCGGAAGCTCCTACGAGCAGTACTTC CASSVSGGSSYEQYF
TRBJ1-1 TRBV4-1 TRBD1 . TGCGCCAGCAGCCAACCATCCGGGACAGGGGACACTGAAGCTTTCTTT CASSQPSGTGDTEAFF
TRBJ1-1 TRBV4-1 . . TGCGCCAGCAGCGACCCCCGCGGAGCTTTCTTT CASSDPRGAFF
TRBJ2-1 TRBV7-2 . . TGTGCCAGCAGCTTAGTTTTCACTAGTACCTACAATGAGCAGTTCTTC CASSLVFTSTYNEQFF
TRBJ2-3 TRBV6-1 TRBD2 . TGTGCCAGCAGCAGGGAGCGGGAGGACACAGATACGCAGTATTTT CASSREREDTDTQYF
TRBJ2-2 TRBV30 . . TGTGCCTGGAGTTTGACTGGCGGGGAGCTGTTTTTT CAWSLTGGELFF
TRBJ1-1 TRBV28 . . TGTGCCAGCAGTTTAGGCAGGCGGGACACTGAAGCTTTCTTT CASSLGRRDTEAFF
TRBJ1-1 TRBV19 TRBD1 . TGTGCCAGTAGTATAGTCGACAGGGTTAAGAAAACTGAAGCTTTCTTT CASSIVDRVKKTEAFF
TRBJ1-3 TRBV18 . . TGTGCCAGCTCACCAGAGGGACTTCTTGGAAACACCATATATTTT CASSPEGLLGNTIYF
TRBJ2-7 TRBV6-5 TRBD1 . TGTGCCAGCAGTTACCTAGGGACAGGGAAGGACGAGCAGTACTTC CASSYLGTGKDEQYF
TRBJ2-4 TRBV27 . . TGTGCCAGCAGTTTTATTCTAGCCAAAAACATTCAGTACTTC CASSFILAKNIQYF
TRBJ2-7 TRBV19 TRBD1 . TGTGCCAGTAGTGCCCGGGACAGGGGGTGGGAGCAGTACTTC CASSARDRGWEQYF
TRBJ1-2 TRBV7-2 . . TGTGCCAGCAGCTCGCCCCCAGAGAGCTATGGCTACACCTTC CASSSPPESYGYTF
TRBJ2-2 TRBV10-1 . . TGCGCCAGCAGTGACTCGAACACCGGGGAGCTGTTTTTT CASSDSNTGELFF
TRBJ1-1 TRBV28 . . TGTGCCAGCAGCAACGCATTGAACACTGAAGCTTTCTTT CASSNALNTEAFF
TRBJ2-1 TRBV10-1 . . TGCGCCAGCAGTGAGTCGCTTGGGGACCTCTACAATGAGCAGTTCTTC CASSESLGDLYNEQFF
TRBJ2-3 TRBV12-5 TRBD2 . TGTGCTAGTGCCAAGGCTAGCGGGATTACAGATACGCAGTATTTT CASAKASGITDTQYF
TRBJ1-2 TRBV6-6 . . TGTGCCAGCAGTTACGCCCCGGCAGGGAAGAGCTATGGCTACACCTTC CASSYAPAGKSYGYTF
TRBJ1-1 TRBV10-2 . once TGCGCCAGCAGTAAAGAACGGGACACTGAAGCTTTCTTT CASSKERDTEAFF
TRBJ2-7 TRBV5-1 TRBD2 . TGCGCCAGCAGCAAAGTAGCGGGGAGCTCCTACGAGCAGTACTTC CASSKVAGSSYEQYF
TRBJ1-5 TRBV19 TRBD1 . TGTGCCAGTAGTCGTGACAGGGTCGGCAATCAGCCCCAGCATTTT CASSRDRVGNQPQHF
TRBJ1-2 TRBV6-1 . . TGTGCCAGCATGAGGGACTATGGCTACACCTTC CASMRDYGYTF
TRBJ2-3 TRBV4-1 TRBD2 . TGCGCCAGCAGCCAGGCACTAGCGGGAGGGACAGATACGCAGTATTTT CASSQALAGGTDTQYF
TRBJ2-3 TRBV9 . . TGTGCCAGCAGCGTAGGTTTTAGGAGCACAGATACGCAGTATTTT CASSVGFRSTDTQYF
TRBJ2-7 TRBV10-3 TRBD2 . TGTGCCATCAGTGTTGCTAGCGGGACCCCCTACGAGCAGTACTTC CAISVASGTPYEQYF
TRBJ2-2 TRBV2 TRBD1 . TGTGCCAGCAATGGACAGGGGCACGCGAACACCGGGGAGCTGTTTTTT CASNGQGHANTGELFF
TRBJ1-1 TRBV7-9 . . TGTGCCAGCAGCTGGTACGGGAACACTGAAGCTTTCTTT CASSWYGNTEAFF
TRBJ1-4 TRBV6-5 . . TGTGCCAGCAAAAAGACAGCCACTAATGAAAAACTGTTTTTT CASKKTATNEKLFF
TRBJ1-5 TRBV10-3 . . TGTGCCATCAGCGCCATGGGGCCGAGCAATCAGCCCCAGCATTTT CAISAMGPSNQPQHF
TRBJ2-5 TRBV6-5 TRBD1 . TGTGCCAGCACCCAGGGACAGGGGAAGACCCAGTACTTC CASTQGQGKTQYF
TRBJ2-2 TRBV27 TRBD1 . TGTGCCAGTACACCGGGACAGGGGGAAAAAACCGGGGAGCTGTTTTTT CASTPGQGEKTGELFF
TRBJ1-1 TRBV4-3 . . TGCGCCAGCAGCCAAGATGACGAGACTGAAGCTTTCTTT CASSQDDETEAFF
TRBJ1-5 TRBV30 . . TGTGCCTGGACGGCCCCGGACTTACCCCCCAATCAGCCCCAGCATTTT CAWTAPDLPPNQPQHF
TRBJ2-6 TRBV5-6 . . TGTGCCAGCAGCTTGGGTTTGACAGCTGGGGCCAACGTCCTGACTTTC CASSLGLTAGANVLTF
TRBJ2-1 TRBV5-1 TRBD2 . TGCGCCAGCAGCTTGGAAAGACTAGCGGATTACAATGAGCAGTTCTTC CASSLERLADYNEQFF
TRBJ2-7 TRBV6-5 TRBD2 . TGTGCCAGCAGCCTCGGACTAGCGGGAGCCTACGAGCAGTACTTC CASSLGLAGAYEQYF
TRBJ1-5 TRBV29-1 . . TGCAGCGTTGGAGGGGGGACCTCGGGTCAGCCCCAGCATTTT CSVGGGTSGQPQHF
TRBJ2-7 TRBV6-5 TRBD1 once TGTGCCAGCAGTTACTCCTGGACAGGGGGCTACGAGCAGTACTTC CASSYSWTGGYEQYF
TRBJ2-1 TRBV7-9 TRBD2 . TGTGCCAGCAGCTTACCTAGCGGGAGGGCCCCTGAGCAGTTCTTC CASSLPSGRAPEQFF
TRBJ2-7 TRBV11-3 . . TGTGCCAGCAGCAGCGACAGGTCACCCTACGAGCAGTACTTC CASSSDRSPYEQYF
TRBJ1-4 TRBV30 . . TGTGCCTGGAGTGTACGGTCGGGACTCACGTTAAATAATGAAAAACTGTTTTTT CAWSVRSGLTLNNEKLFF
TRBJ2-1 TRBV29-1 TRBD2 . TGCAGCGTTGAAGGAGCGGGAGCCAACAGCGATGAGCAGTTCTTC CSVEGAGANSDEQFF
TRBJ2-1 TRBV19 . . TGTGCCAGTAGTAAGCAAGGGGGGCATGAGCAGTTCTTC CASSKQGGHEQFF
TRBJ2-1 TRBV5-1 TRBD2 . TGCGCCAGCAGGTCACTAGCGGGAACCAATGAGCAGTTCTTC CASRSLAGTNEQFF
TRBJ2-2 TRBV5-4 . . TGTGCCAGCAGCCCTGGGCAGCTGGACGGGGAGCTGTTTTTT CASSPGQLDGELFF
TRBJ2-7 TRBV18 TRBD1 . TGTGCCAGCTCACCAGCCGGGACAGGGGGCCGCGACGAGCAGTACTTC CASSPAGTGGRDEQYF
TRBJ1-5 TRBV6-6 TRBD1 . TGTGCCAGCAGTTACAAGACAGGGAGGGGACATCAGCCCCAGCATTTT CASSYKTGRGHQPQHF